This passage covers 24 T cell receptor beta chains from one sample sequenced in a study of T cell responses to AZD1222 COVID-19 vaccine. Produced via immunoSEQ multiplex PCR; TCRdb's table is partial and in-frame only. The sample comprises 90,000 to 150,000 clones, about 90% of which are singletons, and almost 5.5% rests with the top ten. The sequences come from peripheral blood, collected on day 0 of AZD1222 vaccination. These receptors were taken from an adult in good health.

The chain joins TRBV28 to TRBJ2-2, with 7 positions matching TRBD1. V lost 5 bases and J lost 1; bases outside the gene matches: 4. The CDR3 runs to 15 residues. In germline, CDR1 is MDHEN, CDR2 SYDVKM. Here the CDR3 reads CASSRDSLNTGELFF. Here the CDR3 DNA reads TGTGCCAGCAGTAGGGACAGCCTGAACACCGGGGAGCTGTTTTTT. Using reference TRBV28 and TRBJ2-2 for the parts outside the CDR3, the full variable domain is DVKVTQSSRYLVKRTGEKVFLECVQDMDHENMFWYRQDPGLGLRLIYFSYDVKMKEKGDIPEGYSVSREKKERFSLILESASTNQTSMYLCASSRDSLNTGELFFGEGSRLTVL.

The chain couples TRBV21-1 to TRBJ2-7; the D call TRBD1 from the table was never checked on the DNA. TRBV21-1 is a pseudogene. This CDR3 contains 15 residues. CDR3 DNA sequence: TGTGCCAGCAGGGACAGACAGGAAGGTGGTCGCGAGCAGTACTTC. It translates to CASRDRQEGGREQYF.

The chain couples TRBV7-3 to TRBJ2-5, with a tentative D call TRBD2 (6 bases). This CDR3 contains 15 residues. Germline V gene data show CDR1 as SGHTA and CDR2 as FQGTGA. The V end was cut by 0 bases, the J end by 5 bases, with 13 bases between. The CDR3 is CASSLTKGGRETQYF. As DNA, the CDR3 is TGTGCCAGCAGCTTAACTAAAGGAGGGCGGGAGACCCAGTACTTC.

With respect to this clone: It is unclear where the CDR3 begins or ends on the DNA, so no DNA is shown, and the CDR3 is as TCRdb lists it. The CDR3 here is CASSILAGQGTGELFF. The genes are TRBV19 and TRBJ2-2. The CDR3 adds up to 16 amino acids, both ends counted. Germline loops: CDR1 LNHDA, CDR2 SQIVND (reference sequence).

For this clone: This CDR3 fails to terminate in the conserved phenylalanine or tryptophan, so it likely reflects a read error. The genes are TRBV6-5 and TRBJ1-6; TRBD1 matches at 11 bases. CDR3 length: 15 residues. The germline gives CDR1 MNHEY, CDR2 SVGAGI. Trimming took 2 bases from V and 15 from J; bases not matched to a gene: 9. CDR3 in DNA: TGTGCCAGCAGTTACACCGGGACAGGGGGACGGCACCTCCACCTT. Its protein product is CASSYTGTGGRHLHL.

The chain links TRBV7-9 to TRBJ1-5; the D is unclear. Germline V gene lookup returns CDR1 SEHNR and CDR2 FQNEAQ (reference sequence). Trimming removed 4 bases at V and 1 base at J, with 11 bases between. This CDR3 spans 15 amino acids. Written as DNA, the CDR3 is TGTGCCAGCAGCTCCATTGACACGAGCAATCAGCCCCAGCATTTT. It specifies CASSSIDTSNQPQHF.

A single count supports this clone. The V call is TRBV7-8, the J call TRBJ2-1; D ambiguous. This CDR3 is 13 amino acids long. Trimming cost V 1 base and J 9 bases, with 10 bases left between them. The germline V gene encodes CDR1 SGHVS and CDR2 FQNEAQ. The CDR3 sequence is CASSLVGVAEQFF. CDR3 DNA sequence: TGTGCCAGCAGCTTAGTTGGAGTAGCTGAGCAGTTCTTC.

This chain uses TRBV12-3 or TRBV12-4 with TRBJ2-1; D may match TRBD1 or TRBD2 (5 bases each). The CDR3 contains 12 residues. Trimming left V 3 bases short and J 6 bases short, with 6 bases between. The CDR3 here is CASSFGGNEQFF. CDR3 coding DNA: TGTGCCAGCAGTTTTGGGGGCAATGAGCAGTTCTTC.

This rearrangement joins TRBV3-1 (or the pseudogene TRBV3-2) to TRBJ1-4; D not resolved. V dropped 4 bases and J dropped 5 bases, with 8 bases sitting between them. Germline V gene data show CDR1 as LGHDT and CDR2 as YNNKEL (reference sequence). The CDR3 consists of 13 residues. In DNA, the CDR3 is TGTGCCAGCAGCCCCCGGGTAAATGAAAAACTGTTTTTT. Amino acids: CASSPRVNEKLFF.

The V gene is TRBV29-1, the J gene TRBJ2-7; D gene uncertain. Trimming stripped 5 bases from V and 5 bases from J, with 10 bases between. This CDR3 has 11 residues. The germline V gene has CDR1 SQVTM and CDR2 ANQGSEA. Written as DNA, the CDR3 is TGCAGCGTTTTGGAGTGGGACGAGCAGTACTTC. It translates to CSVLEWDEQYF.

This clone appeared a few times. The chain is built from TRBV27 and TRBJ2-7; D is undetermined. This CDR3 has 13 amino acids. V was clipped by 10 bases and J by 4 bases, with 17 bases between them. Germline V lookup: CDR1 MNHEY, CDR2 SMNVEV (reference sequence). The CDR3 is CATSSPTGYEQYF. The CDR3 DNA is TGTGCCACCTCCTCCCCTACCGGATACGAGCAGTACTTC.

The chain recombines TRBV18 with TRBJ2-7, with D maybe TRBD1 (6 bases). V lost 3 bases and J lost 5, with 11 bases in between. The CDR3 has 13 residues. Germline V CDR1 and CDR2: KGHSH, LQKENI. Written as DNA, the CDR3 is TGTGCCAGCTCACCGAAGAGACAGGACGAGCAGTACTTC. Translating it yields CASSPKRQDEQYF.

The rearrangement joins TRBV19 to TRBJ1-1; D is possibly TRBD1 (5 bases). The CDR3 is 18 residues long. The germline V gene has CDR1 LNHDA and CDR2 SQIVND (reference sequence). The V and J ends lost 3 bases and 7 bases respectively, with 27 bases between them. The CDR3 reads CASSINLGNVGAGYEAFF. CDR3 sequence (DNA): TGTGCCAGTAGTATTAATCTCGGAAATGTAGGGGCAGGATATGAAGCTTTCTTT.

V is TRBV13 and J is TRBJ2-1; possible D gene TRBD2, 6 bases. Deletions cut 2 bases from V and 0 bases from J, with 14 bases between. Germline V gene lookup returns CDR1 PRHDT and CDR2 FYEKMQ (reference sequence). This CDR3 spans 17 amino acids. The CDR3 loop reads CASSLRGGGTSYNEQFF. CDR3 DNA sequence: TGTGCCAGCAGCTTAAGGGGAGGCGGGACCTCCTACAATGAGCAGTTCTTC. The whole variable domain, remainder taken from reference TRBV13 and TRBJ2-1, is AAGVIQSPRHLIKEKRETATLKCYPIPRHDTVYWYQQGPGQDPQFLISFYEKMQSDKGSIPDRFSAQQFSDYHSELNMSSLELGDSALYFCASSLRGGGTSYNEQFFGPGTRLTVL.

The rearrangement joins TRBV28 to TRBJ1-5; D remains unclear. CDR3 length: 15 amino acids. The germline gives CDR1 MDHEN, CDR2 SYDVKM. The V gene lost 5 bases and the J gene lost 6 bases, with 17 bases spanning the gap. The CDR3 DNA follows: TGTGCCAGCAGTCCCCACATCGGGAAGGGTCAGCCCCAGCATTTT. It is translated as CASSPHIGKGQPQHF.

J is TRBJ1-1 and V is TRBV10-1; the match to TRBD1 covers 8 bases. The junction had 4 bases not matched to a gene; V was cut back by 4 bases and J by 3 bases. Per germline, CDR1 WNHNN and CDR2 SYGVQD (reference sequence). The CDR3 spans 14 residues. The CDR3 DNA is TGCGCCAGCAGTGGGACGACAGGGGACACTGAAGCTTTCTTT. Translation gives CASSGTTGDTEAFF.

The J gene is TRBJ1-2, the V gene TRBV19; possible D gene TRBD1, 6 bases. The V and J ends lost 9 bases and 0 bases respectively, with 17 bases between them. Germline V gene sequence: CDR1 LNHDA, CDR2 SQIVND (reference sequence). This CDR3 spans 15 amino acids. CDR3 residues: CASQDRFVANYGYTF. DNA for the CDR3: TGTGCCAGCCAAGACAGGTTCGTAGCTAACTATGGCTACACCTTC.

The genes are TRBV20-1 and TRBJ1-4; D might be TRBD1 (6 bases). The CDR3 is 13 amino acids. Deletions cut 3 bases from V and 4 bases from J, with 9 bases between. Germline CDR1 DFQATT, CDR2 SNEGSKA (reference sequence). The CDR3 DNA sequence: TGCAGTGCTAGTACAGGGTTTAATGAAAAACTGTTTTTT. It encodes CSASTGFNEKLFF.

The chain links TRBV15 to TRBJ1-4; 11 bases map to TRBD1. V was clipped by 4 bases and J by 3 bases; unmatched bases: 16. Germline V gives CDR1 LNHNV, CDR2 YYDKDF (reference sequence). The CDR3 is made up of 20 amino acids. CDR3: CATSKSRPGQGAGANEKLFF. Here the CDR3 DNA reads TGTGCCACCAGCAAGTCACGTCCAGGACAGGGGGCGGGAGCTAATGAAAAACTGTTTTTT.

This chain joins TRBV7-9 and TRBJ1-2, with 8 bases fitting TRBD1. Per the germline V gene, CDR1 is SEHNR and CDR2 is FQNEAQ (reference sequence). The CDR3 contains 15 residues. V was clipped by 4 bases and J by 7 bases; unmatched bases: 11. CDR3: CASSSGQGSGVGYTF. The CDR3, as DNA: TGTGCCAGCAGCTCAGGACAGGGATCTGGGGTTGGCTACACCTTC. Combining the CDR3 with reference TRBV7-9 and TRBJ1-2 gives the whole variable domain DTGVSQNPRHKITKRGQNVTFRCDPISEHNRLYWYRQTLGQGPEFLTYFQNEAQLEKSRLLSDRFSAERPKGSFSTLEIQRTEQGDSAMYLCASSSGQGSGVGYTFGSGTRLTVV.

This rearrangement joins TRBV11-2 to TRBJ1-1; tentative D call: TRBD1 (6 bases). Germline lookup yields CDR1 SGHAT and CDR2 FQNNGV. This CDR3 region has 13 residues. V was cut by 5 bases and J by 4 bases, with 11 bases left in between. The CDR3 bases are TGTGCCAGCAGCCCGACAGGTCTCACTGAAGCTTTCTTT. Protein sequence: CASSPTGLTEAFF.

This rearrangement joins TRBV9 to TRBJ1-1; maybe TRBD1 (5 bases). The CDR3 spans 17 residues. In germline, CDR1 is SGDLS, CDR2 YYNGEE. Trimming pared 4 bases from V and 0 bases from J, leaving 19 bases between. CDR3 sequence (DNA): TGTGCCAGCAGCTCCGATCCCGGGACGGACATGAACACTGAAGCTTTCTTT. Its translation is CASSSDPGTDMNTEAFF.

The CDR3 protein is CASSSSEGAWTEAFF. CDR3 nucleotide sequence: TGCGCCAGCAGCTCGTCGGAAGGGGCTTGGACTGAAGCTTTCTTT. The chain carries TRBV5-1 and TRBJ1-1; possibly TRBD1 for D (5 bases). V gave up 3 bases and J gave up 5 bases, with 17 bases separating them. Looked up from germline, CDR1 is SGHRS and CDR2 is YFSETQ. CDR3 size: 15 residues.

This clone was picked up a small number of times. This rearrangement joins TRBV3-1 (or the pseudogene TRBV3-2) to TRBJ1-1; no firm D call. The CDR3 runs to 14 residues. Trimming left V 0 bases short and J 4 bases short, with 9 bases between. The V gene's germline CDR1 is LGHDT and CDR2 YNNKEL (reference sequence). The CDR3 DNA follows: TGTGCCAGCAGCCAAGATCATGTGAGCACTGAAGCTTTCTTT. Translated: CASSQDHVSTEAFF.